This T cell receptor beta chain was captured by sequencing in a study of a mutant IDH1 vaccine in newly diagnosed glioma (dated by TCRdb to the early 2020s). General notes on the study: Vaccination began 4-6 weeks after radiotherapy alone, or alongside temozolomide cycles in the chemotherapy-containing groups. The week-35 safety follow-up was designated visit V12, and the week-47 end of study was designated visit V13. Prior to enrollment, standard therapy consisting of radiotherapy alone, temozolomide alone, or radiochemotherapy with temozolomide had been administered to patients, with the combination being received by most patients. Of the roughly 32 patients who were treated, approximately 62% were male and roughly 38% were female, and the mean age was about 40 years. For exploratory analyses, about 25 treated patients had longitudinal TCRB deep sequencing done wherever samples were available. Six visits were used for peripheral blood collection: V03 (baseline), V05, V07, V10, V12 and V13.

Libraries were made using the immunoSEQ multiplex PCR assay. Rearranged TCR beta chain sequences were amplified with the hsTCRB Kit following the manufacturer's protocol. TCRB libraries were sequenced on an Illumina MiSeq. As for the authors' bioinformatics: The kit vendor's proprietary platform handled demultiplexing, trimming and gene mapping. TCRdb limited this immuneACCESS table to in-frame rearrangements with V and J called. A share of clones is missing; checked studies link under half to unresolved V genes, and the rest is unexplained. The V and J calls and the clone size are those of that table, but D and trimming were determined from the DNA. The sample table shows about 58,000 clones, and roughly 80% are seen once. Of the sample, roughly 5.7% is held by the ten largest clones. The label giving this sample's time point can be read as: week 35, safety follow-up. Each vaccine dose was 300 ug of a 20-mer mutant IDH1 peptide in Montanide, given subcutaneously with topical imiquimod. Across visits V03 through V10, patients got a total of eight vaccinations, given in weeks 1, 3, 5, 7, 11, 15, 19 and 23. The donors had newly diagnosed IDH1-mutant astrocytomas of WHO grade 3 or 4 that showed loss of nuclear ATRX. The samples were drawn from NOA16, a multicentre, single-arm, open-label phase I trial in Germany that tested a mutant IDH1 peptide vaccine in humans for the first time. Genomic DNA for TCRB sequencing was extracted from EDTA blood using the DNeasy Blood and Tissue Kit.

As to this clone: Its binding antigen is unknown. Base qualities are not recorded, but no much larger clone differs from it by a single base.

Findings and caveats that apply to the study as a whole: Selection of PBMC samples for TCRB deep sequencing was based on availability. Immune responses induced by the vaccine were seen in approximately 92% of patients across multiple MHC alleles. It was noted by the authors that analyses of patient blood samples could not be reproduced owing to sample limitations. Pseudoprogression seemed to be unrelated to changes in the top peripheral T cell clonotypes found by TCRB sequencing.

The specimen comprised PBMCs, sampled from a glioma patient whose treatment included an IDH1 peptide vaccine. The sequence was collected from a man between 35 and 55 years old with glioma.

CDR3 sequence: CASSLGGGRGLYGYTF. The DNA is TGTGCCAGCAGCTTAGGCGGAGGGAGGGGTTTATATGGCTACACCTTC. Recombination joined TRBV7-9 with TRBJ1-2; possibly the D gene is TRBD1, per 5 matching bases. Its CDR3 holds 16 amino acids, cysteine through phenylalanine. Left in the record is the CDR3 DNA by itself, 48 bases read in frame from the first base. The germline V gene (reference sequence) sets CDR1 to SEHNR and CDR2 to FQNEAQ. The V end loses 1 base and the J end loses 5 bases, and a stretch of 17 bases separates them. The full variable domain, completed from the reference TRBV7-9 and TRBJ1-2 proteins outside the CDR3, reads DTGVSQNPRHKITKRGQNVTFRCDPISEHNRLYWYRQTLGQGPEFLTYFQNEAQLEKSRLLSDRFSAERPKGSFSTLEIQRTEQGDSAMYLCASSLGGGRGLYGYTFGSGTRLTVV.